The present T cell receptor (beta chain) was sequenced within a study of T cells in tuberculosis. At the level of the study: IGRA-negative adolescents, IGRA-positive adolescents with latent tuberculosis and adults with active tuberculosis formed this South African cohort.

This table comes from immunoSEQ multiplex PCR, and its TCRdb copy is limited to in-frame clones, with some not included. This sample has tens of thousands of clones; 80% to 95% occur once, and the top ten carry around 2.2%. Whole-study findings and limits: Active tuberculosis alpha repertoires lay closer to GMM-specific TCRs than controls'.

With regard to this clone: Its antigen is undetermined.

The sequence was collected from a donor aged 5 to 30 with latent tuberculosis or without tuberculosis infection. The material sequenced was PBMCs.

In DNA form, the CDR3 reads TGCAGCGTTGGGGCTAGCGGGAGGGATTACAATGAGCAGTTCTTC. Its translation is CSVGASGRDYNEQFF. V is TRBV29-1 and J is TRBJ2-1; 12 nucleotides line up with TRBD2. Germline loops: CDR1 SQVTM, CDR2 ANQGSEA. V gave up 4 bases and J gave up 4 bases; unmatched junction bases: 5. There are 15 residues in the CDR3.